A single sample is the source of the 26 T cell receptor beta chains below, sequenced in a study of blood T cell repertoires in COVID-19. Some clones are missing from TCRdb's copy, which holds only in-frame ones; the method was immunoSEQ multiplex PCR. The sample consists of about 210,000 clones, 70% to 85% of them appearing once. Sequencing was carried out using peripheral blood. The receptors shown here come from a woman of 80 years or more with COVID-19, enrolled during active disease.

The chain is built from TRBV6-5 and TRBJ2-7; 8 nucleotides agree with TRBD1. The CDR3 contains 15 residues. Germline-derived CDR1 and CDR2 are MNHEY and SVGAGI. V lost 6 bases to trimming and J lost 0 bases; unmatched junction nucleotides: 7. The CDR3 spells CASRAGTGPSYEQYF. Here the CDR3 DNA reads TGTGCCAGCAGGGCCGGGACAGGACCCTCCTACGAGCAGTACTTC.

The V gene is TRBV15, the J gene TRBJ2-1; no clear D gene. Trimming shortened V by 8 bases and J by 3 bases, and 11 bases separated the two germline ends. Germline V gene data show CDR1 as LNHNV and CDR2 as YYDKDF (reference sequence). This CDR3 spans 13 amino acids. For the CDR3, the DNA is TGTGCCACCGCGGCGGCTAACTACAATGAGCAGTTCTTC. It yields the protein CATAAANYNEQFF.

This sequence joins TRBV28 and TRBJ2-7, with D perhaps TRBD1 (6 bases). The germline V gene encodes CDR1 MDHEN and CDR2 SYDVKM. Trimming removed 4 bases at V and 2 bases at J, with 15 bases between. The CDR3 spans 15 residues. The CDR3 sequence is CASSSRDMTPYEQYF. The CDR3 DNA sequence: TGTGCCAGCAGTTCAAGGGACATGACCCCCTACGAGCAGTACTTC.

The chain combines TRBV2 with TRBJ2-7; a possible D gene is TRBD2 (5 bases). Germline V CDR1 and CDR2: SNHLY, FYNNEI. The ends were cut back, 5 bases at V and 4 bases at J, with 12 bases in the middle. The CDR3 length is 13 residues. The CDR3: CASSRDSQYEQYF. Here the CDR3 DNA reads TGTGCCAGCAGTCGGGATTCCCAATACGAGCAGTACTTC.

The chain recombines TRBV5-1 with TRBJ2-7; D is unclear. With 0 bases removed from V and 0 bases from J, the gap between germline ends came to 4 bases. Germline CDR1 and CDR2: SGHRS and YFSETQ. This CDR3 has 13 residues. The CDR3 spells CASSLDTSYEQYF. The CDR3 bases are TGCGCCAGCAGCTTGGACACCTCCTACGAGCAGTACTTC.

This clone was observed a single time. The chain combines TRBV5-5 with TRBJ2-1; weak D call: TRBD2 (6 bases). V gave up 2 bases and J gave up 8 bases, with 20 bases separating them. Per the germline V gene, CDR1 is SGHKS and CDR2 is YYEKEE (reference sequence). The CDR3 is 16 residues long. CDR3 protein: CASSFQVGAGIDEQFF. The CDR3 DNA sequence: TGTGCCAGCAGCTTCCAGGTCGGGGCGGGAATCGATGAGCAGTTCTTC.

The rearrangement uses TRBV5-1 and TRBJ2-3; 10 nucleotides match TRBD1. This CDR3 contains 14 residues. Trimming removed 4 bases from V and 6 bases from J; junction bases left unmatched: 5. Germline CDR1 is SGHRS and CDR2 is YFSETQ. CDR3 amino acids: CASSQGQGMDTQYF. The CDR3 coding sequence is TGCGCCAGCAGCCAGGGACAGGGGATGGATACGCAGTATTTT.

The chain joins TRBV28 to TRBJ1-5, with D hard to call. This CDR3 has 12 amino acids. The germline V gene encodes CDR1 MDHEN and CDR2 SYDVKM. V was trimmed by 6 bases and J by 6 bases, leaving 9 bases between them. CDR3 protein: CASRRGSQPQHF. The CDR3 DNA sequence: TGTGCCAGCAGACGGGGAAGTCAGCCCCAGCATTTT. Looking up the rest from reference TRBV28 and TRBJ1-5 gives the full variable domain: DVKVTQSSRYLVKRTGEKVFLECVQDMDHENMFWYRQDPGLGLRLIYFSYDVKMKEKGDIPEGYSVSREKKERFSLILESASTNQTSMYLCASRRGSQPQHFGDGTRLSIL.

The chain is built from TRBV10-2 and TRBJ2-5, with 12 bases aligning to TRBD1. Trimming removed 6 bases from V and 4 bases from J; junction bases left unmatched: 6. CDR1 and CDR2 from the germline V gene are WSHSY and SAAADI. The CDR3 is 15 residues long. CDR3 protein: CASRDRDRGRETQYF. As DNA, the CDR3 is TGCGCCAGCAGAGACCGGGACAGGGGGCGAGAGACCCAGTACTTC.

V is TRBV2 and J is TRBJ1-2; 9 positions match TRBD1. From germline, CDR1 is SNHLY and CDR2 FYNNEI. Trimming at V came to 6 bases and at J to 6 bases, leaving 11 bases not matched to a gene. The CDR3 spans 15 residues. CDR3 nucleotides: TGTGCCAGCAGCGAAAGGGGGGGACAGGGAGATGGCTACACCTTC. It codes for CASSERGGQGDGYTF.

On this clone: The sample carries other DNA sequences with the same CDR3. The chain combines TRBV6-5 with TRBJ1-1; D possibly corresponds to TRBD1 (5 bases). In germline, CDR1 is MNHEY, CDR2 SVGAGI. CDR3 length: 13 amino acids. V was clipped by 5 bases and J by 1 base, with 8 bases between them. CDR3 sequence: CASSLTGNTEAFF. The CDR3 nucleotides read TGTGCCAGCAGTCTCACAGGGAACACTGAAGCTTTCTTT.

This chain joins TRBV7-2 and TRBJ2-6, with 11 bases fitting TRBD2. After removal of 6 bases from V and 0 bases from J, the junction contained 10 bases not matched to a gene. Germline values: CDR1 SGHTA, CDR2 FQGNSA. CDR3 size: 19 residues. The DNA for the CDR3 is TGTGCCAGCAGAAGGTGGGGACTAGCGGCACTCTCTGGGGCCAACGTCCTGACTTTC. It translates to CASRRWGLAALSGANVLTF.

This chain links TRBV28 with TRBJ1-4; 7 positions match TRBD1. The germline CDR1 and CDR2 sequences are MDHEN and SYDVKM. The CDR3 runs to 14 residues. Trimming at V came to 8 bases and at J to 8 bases, leaving 11 bases not matched to a gene. CDR3 in amino acids: CASAPPSDREKLFF. CDR3 in DNA: TGTGCCAGCGCCCCCCCCTCGGACAGGGAAAAACTGTTTTTT.

This clone was observed once. The chain combines TRBV5-1 with TRBJ1-6; TRBD1 aligns across 8 bases. Germline values: CDR1 SGHRS, CDR2 YFSETQ. The CDR3 has 16 residues. Unmatched junction bases numbered 5, after V lost 0 bases and J lost 6 bases. The CDR3 DNA reads TGCGCCAGCAGCTTGGAGGGGACAGGCCGTAATTCACCCCTCCACTTT. It encodes CASSLEGTGRNSPLHF.

J is TRBJ2-2 and V is TRBV7-3; D perhaps matches TRBD1 (6 bases). CDR1 is SGHTA, CDR2 FQGTGA, per germline. This CDR3 comprises 14 residues. Trimming cost V 6 bases and J 2 bases, with 10 bases left between them. This CDR3 is CASRGASNTGELFF. The CDR3 nucleotides read TGTGCCAGCAGGGGGGCCTCAAACACCGGGGAGCTGTTTTTT.

This rearrangement joins TRBV4-2 to TRBJ2-1, with TRBD2 matching over 9 bases. J was trimmed by 0 bases and V by 0 bases; bases with no gene match: 3. The germline gives CDR1 LGHNA, CDR2 YNFKEQ. This CDR3 region has 17 residues. The CDR3 here is CASSQDLSGSSYNEQFF. CDR3 bases: TGTGCCAGCAGCCAAGACCTTAGCGGGAGCTCCTACAATGAGCAGTTCTTC.

The J gene is TRBJ1-3, the V gene TRBV3-1 (or the pseudogene TRBV3-2), with D unclear. V lost 6 bases to trimming and J lost 0 bases, with 9 bases between them. Germline CDR1 is LGHDT and CDR2 is YNNKEL (reference sequence). The CDR3 is made up of 14 amino acids. CDR3: CASRLEGSGNTIYF. CDR3 nucleotide sequence: TGTGCCAGCAGATTGGAGGGCTCTGGAAACACCATATATTTT.

This clone occurred once. J is TRBJ1-2 and V is TRBV10-1; TRBD1 aligns across 7 bases. The germline V gene has CDR1 WNHNN and CDR2 SYGVQD (reference sequence). The trim removed 4 bases at V and 4 bases at J, leaving 0 bases unmatched. There are 12 residues in the CDR3. The CDR3 DNA follows: TGCGCCAGCAGTGGGGACAGCTATGGCTACACCTTC. Protein sequence: CASSGDSYGYTF.

This chain joins TRBV3-1 (or the pseudogene TRBV3-2) and TRBJ1-2, with unresolved D. Germline V lookup: CDR1 LGHDT, CDR2 YNNKEL (reference sequence). The length of the CDR3 is 13 residues. V gave up 3 bases and J gave up 8 bases, with 13 bases separating them. CDR3 in DNA: TGTGCCAGCAGCCAGGGAGAGGATCGAGGCTACACCTTC. This sequence encodes CASSQGEDRGYTF.

The rearrangement joins TRBV6-5 to TRBJ2-1, with a possible D match to TRBD1 (6 bases). The germline V gene has CDR1 MNHEY and CDR2 SVGAGI. CDR3 length: 13 residues. Trimming cost V 5 bases and J 4 bases, with 9 bases left between them. DNA for the CDR3: TGTGCCAGCAGTCAGGACAGTTACAATGAGCAGTTCTTC. Translated: CASSQDSYNEQFF.

The gene calls are TRBV6-5 and TRBJ2-2, with D tentatively TRBD2 (6 bases). Germline V gene lookup returns CDR1 MNHEY and CDR2 SVGAGI. The length of the CDR3 is 16 residues. Trimming removed 0 bases from V and 7 bases from J, with 15 bases in between. The CDR3 DNA reads as TGTGCCAGCAGTTACTCGGGGGGTAATGTGCACGGGGAGCTGTTTTTT. Translation: CASSYSGGNVHGELFF.

The CDR3 bases are TGTGCCACCAGCAGAGATCGCGGAGGGAGGCCCCAGCATTTT. Translated: CATSRDRGGRPQHF. The J gene is TRBJ1-5, the V gene TRBV15; D unclear. The CDR3 is 14 amino acids. The germline gives CDR1 LNHNV, CDR2 YYDKDF (reference sequence). V lost 0 bases, J lost 9 bases, and 12 bases lay in between.

This clone was recorded once. V usage is TRBV6-6 and J usage is TRBJ1-6, with unresolved D. Germline V CDR1 and CDR2: MNHNY, SVGAGI (reference sequence). Trimming took off 2 bases at V and 11 bases at J, with 13 bases between the two ends. This CDR3 contains 14 residues. The DNA of the CDR3 is TGTGCCAGCAGTTACCAGCCGGGAAGGCCACCCCTCCACTTT. It specifies CASSYQPGRPPLHF.

The rearrangement uses TRBV11-2 and TRBJ2-1; 10 bases align to TRBD2. V shed 0 bases, J shed 7 bases, and the junction held 0 bases outside the gene matches. Looked up from germline, CDR1 is SGHAT and CDR2 is FQNNGV. The CDR3 runs 14 residues. CDR3 sequence reads: CASSLELAGNEQFF. DNA of the CDR3: TGTGCCAGCAGCTTAGAACTAGCGGGAAATGAGCAGTTCTTC. The variable domain in full, completed from reference TRBV11-2 and TRBJ2-1, reads EAGVAQSPRYKIIEKRQSVAFWCNPISGHATLYWYQQILGQGPKLLIQFQNNGVVDDSQLPKDRFSAERLKGVDSTLKIQPAKLEDSAVYLCASSLELAGNEQFFGPGTRLTVL.

The V gene is TRBV2, the J gene TRBJ2-1, with D possibly matching TRBD2 (7 bases). From germline, CDR1 is SNHLY and CDR2 FYNNEI. This CDR3 has 16 residues. With 6 bases removed from V and 1 base from J, the gap between germline ends came to 16 bases. CDR3 bases: TGTGCCAGCAGGAGGGACGCGGGGGCTTCCTACAATGAGCAGTTCTTC. It codes for CASRRDAGASYNEQFF.

The V call is TRBV7-3, the J call TRBJ2-1; D is unclear. There are 13 residues in the CDR3. V was pared by 3 bases and J by 5 bases, with 8 bases between. Germline assignment: CDR1 SGHTA and CDR2 FQGTGA. Here the CDR3 DNA reads TGTGCCAGCAGCTTTGCAGGAAACAATGAGCAGTTCTTC. Translating gives CASSFAGNNEQFF.